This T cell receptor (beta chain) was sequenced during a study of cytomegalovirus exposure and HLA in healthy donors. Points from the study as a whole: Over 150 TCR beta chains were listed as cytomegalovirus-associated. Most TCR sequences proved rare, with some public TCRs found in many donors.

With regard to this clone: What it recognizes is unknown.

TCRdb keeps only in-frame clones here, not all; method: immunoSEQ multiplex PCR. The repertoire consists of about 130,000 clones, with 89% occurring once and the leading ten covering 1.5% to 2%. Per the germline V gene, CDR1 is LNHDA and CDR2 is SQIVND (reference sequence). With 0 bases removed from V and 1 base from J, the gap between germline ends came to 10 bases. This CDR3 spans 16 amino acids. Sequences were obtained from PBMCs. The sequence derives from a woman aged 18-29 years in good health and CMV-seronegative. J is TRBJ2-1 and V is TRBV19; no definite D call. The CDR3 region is CASSIDHGGSYNEQFF. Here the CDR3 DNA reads TGTGCCAGTAGTATAGATCACGGCGGATCCTACAATGAGCAGTTCTTC.